This T cell receptor (beta chain) was identified in a study of early T cells in non-severe SARS-CoV-2 infection. Study at large: The chains were unpaired, and the sequenced material was bulk RNA from unsorted whole blood.

The library protocol tagged individual cDNA molecules with unique molecular identifiers. TCRdb passed the 5' RACE reads through MiXCR, listing each CDR3 protein once. The table lists some 60,000 distinct CDR3 sequences, roughly 9.7% of them singletons, with around 8.3% in the top ten. The CDR3 loop spans 14 amino acids. The V and J ends lost 7 bases and 0 bases respectively, with 12 bases between them. Germline assignment: CDR1 MNHEY and CDR2 SVGEGT. This clonotype was seen repeatedly, ten times or more. Its antigen is unknown. Study-wide results and limits: Sequences matched to VDJdb favored anti-spike CD8 responses, while private and CD4 specificities were missed.

The sequencing input was whole blood. The TCR originated in an adult who was a healthcare worker with PCR-confirmed SARS-CoV-2 infection or an uninfected control (not recorded which). The genes are TRBV6-2 or TRBV6-3 and TRBJ1-1; D is ambiguous. The CDR3 loop reads CASTDRTVNTEAFF. Here the CDR3 DNA reads TGTGCCAGCACTGATAGGACGGTGAACACTGAAGCTTTCTTT.